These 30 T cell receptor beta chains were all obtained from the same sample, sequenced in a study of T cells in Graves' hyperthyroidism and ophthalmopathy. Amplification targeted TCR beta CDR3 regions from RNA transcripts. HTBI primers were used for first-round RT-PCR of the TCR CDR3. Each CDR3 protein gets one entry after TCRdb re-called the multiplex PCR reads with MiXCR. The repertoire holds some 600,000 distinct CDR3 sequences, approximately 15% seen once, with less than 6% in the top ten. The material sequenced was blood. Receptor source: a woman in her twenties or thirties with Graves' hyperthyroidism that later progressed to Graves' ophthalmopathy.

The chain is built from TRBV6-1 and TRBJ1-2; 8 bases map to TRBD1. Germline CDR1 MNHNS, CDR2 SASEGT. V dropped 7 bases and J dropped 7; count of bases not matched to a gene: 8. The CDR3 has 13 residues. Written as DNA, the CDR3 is TGTGCCAGCACCCCCAGCAGGGGGCTTGGCTACACCTTC. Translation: CASTPSRGLGYTF.

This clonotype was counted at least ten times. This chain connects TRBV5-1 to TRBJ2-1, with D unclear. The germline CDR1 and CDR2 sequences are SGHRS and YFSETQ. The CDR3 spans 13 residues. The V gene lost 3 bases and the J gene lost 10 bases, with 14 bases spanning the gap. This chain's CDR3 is CASSSGPWNEQFF. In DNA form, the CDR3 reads TGCGCCAGCAGCTCCGGGCCCTGGAACGAGCAGTTCTTC.

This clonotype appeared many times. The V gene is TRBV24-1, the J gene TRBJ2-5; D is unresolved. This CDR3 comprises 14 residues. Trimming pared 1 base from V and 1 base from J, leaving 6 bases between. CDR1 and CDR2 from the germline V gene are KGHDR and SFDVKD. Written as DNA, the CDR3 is TGTGCCACCAGTGATTTCTCGAGCCAAGAGACCCAGTACTTC. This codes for CATSDFSSQETQYF.

CDR3 DNA: TGTGCCAGCAGTTTACAGTCTGAGCAGTTCTTC. Translation: CASSLQSEQFF. This chain links TRBV6-1 with TRBJ2-1, with D hard to call. V lost 5 bases to trimming and J lost 9 bases, with 8 bases between them. CDR1 MNHNS and CDR2 SASEGT come from the germline V gene. CDR3 length: 11 residues.

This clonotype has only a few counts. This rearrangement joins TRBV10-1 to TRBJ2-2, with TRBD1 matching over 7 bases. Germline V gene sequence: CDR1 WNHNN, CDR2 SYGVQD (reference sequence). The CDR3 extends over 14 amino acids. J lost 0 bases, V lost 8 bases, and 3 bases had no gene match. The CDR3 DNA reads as TGCGCCAGCGGGACAGACGCGAACACCGGGGAGCTGTTTTTT. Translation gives CASGTDANTGELFF.

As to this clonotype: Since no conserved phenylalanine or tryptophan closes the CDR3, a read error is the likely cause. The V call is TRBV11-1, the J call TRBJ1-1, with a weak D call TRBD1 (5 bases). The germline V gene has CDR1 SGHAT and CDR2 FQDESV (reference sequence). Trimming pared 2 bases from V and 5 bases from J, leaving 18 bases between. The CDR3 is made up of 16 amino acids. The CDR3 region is CASSLLQDTPTTEAFY. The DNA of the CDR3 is TGTGCCAGCAGCTTACTACAGGATACGCCCACGACTGAAGCTTTCTAT.

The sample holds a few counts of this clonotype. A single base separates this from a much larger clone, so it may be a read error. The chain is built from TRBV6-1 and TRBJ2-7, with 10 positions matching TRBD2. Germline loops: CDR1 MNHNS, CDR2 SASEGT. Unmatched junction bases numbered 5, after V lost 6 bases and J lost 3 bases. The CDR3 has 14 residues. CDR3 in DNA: TGTGCCAGCAGCCTAGCGGGAGACGTCTACGAGCAGTACTTC. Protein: CASSLAGDVYEQYF.

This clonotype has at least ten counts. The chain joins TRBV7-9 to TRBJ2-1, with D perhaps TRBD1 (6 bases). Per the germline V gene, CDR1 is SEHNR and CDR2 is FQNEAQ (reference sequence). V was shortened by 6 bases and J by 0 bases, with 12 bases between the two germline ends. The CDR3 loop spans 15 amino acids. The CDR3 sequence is CASRIGQSSYNEQFF. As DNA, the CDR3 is TGTGCCAGCAGAATAGGACAGAGCTCCTACAATGAGCAGTTCTTC.

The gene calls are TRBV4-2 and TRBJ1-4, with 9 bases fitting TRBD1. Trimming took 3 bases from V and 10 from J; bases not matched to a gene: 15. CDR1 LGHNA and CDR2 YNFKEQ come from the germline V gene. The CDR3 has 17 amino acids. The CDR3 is CASSHPGTGSQSVKLFF. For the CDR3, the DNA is TGTGCCAGCAGCCACCCCGGGACAGGGTCCCAGTCTGTAAAACTGTTTTTT.

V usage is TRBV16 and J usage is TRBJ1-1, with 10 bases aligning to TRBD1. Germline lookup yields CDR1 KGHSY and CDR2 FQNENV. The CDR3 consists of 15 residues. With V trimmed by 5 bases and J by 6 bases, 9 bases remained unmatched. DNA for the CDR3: TGTGCCAGCAGCTCCAATCGAGGACAGGGGGCTGAAGCTTTCTTT. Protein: CASSSNRGQGAEAFF.

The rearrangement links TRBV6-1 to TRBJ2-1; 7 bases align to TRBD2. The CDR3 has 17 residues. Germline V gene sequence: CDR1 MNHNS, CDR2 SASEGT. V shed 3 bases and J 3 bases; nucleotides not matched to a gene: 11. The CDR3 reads CASSELLTSRYYNEQFF. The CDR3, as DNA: TGTGCCAGCAGTGAGTTGCTGACTAGCCGATACTACAATGAGCAGTTCTTC.

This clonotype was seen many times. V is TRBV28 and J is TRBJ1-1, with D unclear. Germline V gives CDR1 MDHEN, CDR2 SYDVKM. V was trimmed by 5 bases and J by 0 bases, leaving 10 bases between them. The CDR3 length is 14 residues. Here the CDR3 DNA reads TGTGCCAGCAGTCAGTGGAGGCTGAACACTGAAGCTTTCTTT. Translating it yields CASSQWRLNTEAFF.

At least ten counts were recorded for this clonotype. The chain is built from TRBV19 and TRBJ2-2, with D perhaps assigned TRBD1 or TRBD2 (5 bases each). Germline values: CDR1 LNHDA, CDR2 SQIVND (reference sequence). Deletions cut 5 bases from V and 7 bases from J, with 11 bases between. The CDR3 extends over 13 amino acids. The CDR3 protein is CASSAGAFGELFF. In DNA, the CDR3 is TGTGCCAGTAGTGCCGGGGCCTTCGGGGAGCTGTTTTTT.

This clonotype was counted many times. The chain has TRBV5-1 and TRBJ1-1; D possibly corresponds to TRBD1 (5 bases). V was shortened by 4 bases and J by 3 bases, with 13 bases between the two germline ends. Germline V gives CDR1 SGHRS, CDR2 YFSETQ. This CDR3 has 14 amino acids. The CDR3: CASSPLFRDTEAFF. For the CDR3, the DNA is TGCGCCAGCAGCCCGCTCTTCAGGGACACTGAAGCTTTCTTT.

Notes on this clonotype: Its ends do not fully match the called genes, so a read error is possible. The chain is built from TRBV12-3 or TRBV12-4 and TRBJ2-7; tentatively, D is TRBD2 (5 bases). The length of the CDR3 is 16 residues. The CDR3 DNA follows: TGTGCCAGCAGTCTAGCTGTGGGCGGCAAGTCCTACGAGCAGTACTTC. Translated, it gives CASSLAVGGKSYEQYF.

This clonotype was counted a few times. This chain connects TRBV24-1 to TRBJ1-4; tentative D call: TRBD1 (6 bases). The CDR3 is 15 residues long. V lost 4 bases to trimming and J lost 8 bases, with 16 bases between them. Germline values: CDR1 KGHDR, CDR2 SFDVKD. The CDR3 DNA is TGTGCCACCAGTGACTCGACAGGTGTAACCGAAAAACTGTTTTTT. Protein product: CATSDSTGVTEKLFF.

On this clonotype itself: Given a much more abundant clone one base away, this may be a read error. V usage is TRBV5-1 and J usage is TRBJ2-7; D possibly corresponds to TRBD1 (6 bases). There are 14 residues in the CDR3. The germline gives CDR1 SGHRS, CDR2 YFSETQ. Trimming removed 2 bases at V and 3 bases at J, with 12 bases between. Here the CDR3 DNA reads TGCGCCAGCAGCTTAAGGGGGACCAACTACGAGCAGTACTTC. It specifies CASSLRGTNYEQYF.

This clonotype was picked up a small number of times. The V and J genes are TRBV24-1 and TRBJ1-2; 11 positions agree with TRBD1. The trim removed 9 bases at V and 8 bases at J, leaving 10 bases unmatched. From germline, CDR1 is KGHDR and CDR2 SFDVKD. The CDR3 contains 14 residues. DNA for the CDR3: TGTGCCACCCGAGAGGGACAGGGGGACGGCGGCTACACCTTC. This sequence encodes CATREGQGDGGYTF.

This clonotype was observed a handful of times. The CDR3 region has the DNA TGTGCCAGCCTTATCGGGGCAGATACGCAGTATTTT. It encodes CASLIGADTQYF. V and J are TRBV6-1 and TRBJ2-3; weak D call: TRBD2 (5 bases). The CDR3 covers 12 residues. Germline assignment: CDR1 MNHNS and CDR2 SASEGT. The ends were cut back, 8 bases at V and 4 bases at J, with 10 bases in the middle.

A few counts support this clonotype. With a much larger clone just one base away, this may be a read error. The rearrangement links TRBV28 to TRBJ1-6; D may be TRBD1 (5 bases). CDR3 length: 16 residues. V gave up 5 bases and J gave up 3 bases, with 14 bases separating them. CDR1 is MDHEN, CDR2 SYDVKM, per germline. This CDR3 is CASSAQGHSYNSPLHF. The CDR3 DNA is TGTGCCAGCAGTGCTCAGGGCCACAGCTATAATTCACCCCTCCACTTT.

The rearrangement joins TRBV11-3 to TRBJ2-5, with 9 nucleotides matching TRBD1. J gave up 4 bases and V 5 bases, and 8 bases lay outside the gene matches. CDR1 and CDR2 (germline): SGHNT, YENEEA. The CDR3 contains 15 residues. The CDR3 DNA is TGTGCCAGCAGCGCAGGACAGGGGCCAAGAGAGACCCAGTACTTC. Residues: CASSAGQGPRETQYF. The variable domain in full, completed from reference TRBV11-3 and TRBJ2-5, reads EAGVVQSPRYKIIEKKQPVAFWCNPISGHNTLYWYLQNLGQGPELLIRYENEEAVDDSQLPKDRFSAERLKGVDSTLKIQPAELGDSAVYLCASSAGQGPRETQYFGPGTRLLVL.

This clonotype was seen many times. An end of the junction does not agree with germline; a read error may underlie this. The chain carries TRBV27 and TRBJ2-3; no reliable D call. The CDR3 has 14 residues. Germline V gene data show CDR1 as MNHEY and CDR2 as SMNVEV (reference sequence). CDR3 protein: CASSLSAYTDTQYF. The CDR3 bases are TGTGCCAGCAGCTTATCGGCCTACACAGATACGCAGTATTTT.

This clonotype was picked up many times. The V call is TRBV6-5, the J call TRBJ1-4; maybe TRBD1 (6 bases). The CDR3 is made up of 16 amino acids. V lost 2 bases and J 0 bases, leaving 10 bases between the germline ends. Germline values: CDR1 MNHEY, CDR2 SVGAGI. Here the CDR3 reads CASSYGQTATNEKLFF. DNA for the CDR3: TGTGCCAGCAGTTACGGACAGACCGCAACTAATGAAAAACTGTTTTTT.

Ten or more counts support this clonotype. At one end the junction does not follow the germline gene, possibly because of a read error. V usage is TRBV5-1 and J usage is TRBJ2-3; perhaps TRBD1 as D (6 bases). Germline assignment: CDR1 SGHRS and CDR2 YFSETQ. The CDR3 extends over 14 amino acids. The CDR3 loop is CASSSSDSIDTQYF. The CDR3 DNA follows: TGCGCCAGCAGCTCTTCGGACAGCATAGATACGCAGTATTTT. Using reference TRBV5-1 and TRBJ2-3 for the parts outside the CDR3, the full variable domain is KAGVTQTPRYLIKTRGQQVTLSCSPISGHRSVSWYQQTPGQGLQFLFEYFSETQRNKGNFPGRFSGRQFSNSRSEMNVSTLELGDSALYLCASSSSDSIDTQYFGPGTRLTVL.

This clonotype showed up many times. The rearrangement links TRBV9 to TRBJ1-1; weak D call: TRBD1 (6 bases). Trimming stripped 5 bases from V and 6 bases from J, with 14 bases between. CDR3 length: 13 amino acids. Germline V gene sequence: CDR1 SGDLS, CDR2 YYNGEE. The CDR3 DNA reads TGTGCCAGCAGTAGGGGGGGGGATCCTGAAGCTTTCTTT. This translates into CASSRGGDPEAFF.

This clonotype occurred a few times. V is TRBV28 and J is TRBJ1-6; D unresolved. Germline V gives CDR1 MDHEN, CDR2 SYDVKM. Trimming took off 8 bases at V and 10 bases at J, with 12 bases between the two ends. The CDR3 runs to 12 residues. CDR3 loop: CASRTPSSPLHF. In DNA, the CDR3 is TGTGCCAGCCGCACCCCCTCATCACCCCTCCACTTT.

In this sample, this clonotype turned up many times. CDR3 in DNA: TGTGCCAGTCAGAGCGGGACGTCTTTGGAGCAGTACTTC. The encoded protein is CASQSGTSLEQYF. The chain carries TRBV6-1 and TRBJ2-7, with 7 bases lining up with TRBD2. CDR1 MNHNS and CDR2 SASEGT come from the germline V gene. The CDR3 runs to 13 residues. With 9 bases clipped from V and 7 bases from J, the junction kept 12 bases outside the gene matches.

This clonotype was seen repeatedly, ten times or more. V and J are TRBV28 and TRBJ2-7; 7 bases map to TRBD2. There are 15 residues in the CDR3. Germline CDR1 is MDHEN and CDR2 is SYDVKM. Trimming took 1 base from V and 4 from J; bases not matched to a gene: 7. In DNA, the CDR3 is TGTGCCAGCAGTTTATTGCGGGAGTACGGATACGAGCAGTACTTC. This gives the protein CASSLLREYGYEQYF.

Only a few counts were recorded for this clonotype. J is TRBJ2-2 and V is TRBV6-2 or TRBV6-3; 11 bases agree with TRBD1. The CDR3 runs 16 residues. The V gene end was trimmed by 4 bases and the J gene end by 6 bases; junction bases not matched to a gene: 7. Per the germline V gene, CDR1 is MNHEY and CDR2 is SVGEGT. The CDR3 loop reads CASSSAGTGGPGELFF. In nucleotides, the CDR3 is TGTGCCAGCAGTTCCGCCGGGACAGGGGGACCCGGGGAGCTGTTTTTT.

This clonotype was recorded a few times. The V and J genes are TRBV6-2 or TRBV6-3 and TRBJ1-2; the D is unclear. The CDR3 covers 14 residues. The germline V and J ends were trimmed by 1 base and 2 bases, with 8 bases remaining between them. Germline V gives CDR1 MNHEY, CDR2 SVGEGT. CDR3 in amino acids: CASSYLRQNYGYTF. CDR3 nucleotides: TGTGCCAGCAGTTACTTACGGCAGAACTATGGCTACACCTTC.